One and the same sample provided the 15 T cell receptor beta chains below, sequenced in a study of immune characterization of retroperitoneal liposarcoma. One entry per CDR3 protein, called by TCRdb with MiXCR from the PCR reads. The profile shows approximately 4,100 distinct CDR3 sequences, approximately 30% of them singletons. Material: blood. These receptors all stem from a female donor with retroperitoneal liposarcoma.

This clonotype is medium-sized (0.01 to 0.1%) in the sample. This chain links TRBV10-3 with TRBJ2-5, with D maybe TRBD1 (6 bases). The ends were cut back, 6 bases at V and 2 bases at J, with 10 bases in the middle. Germline assignment: CDR1 ENHRY and CDR2 SYGVKD. There are 13 residues in the CDR3. CDR3 residues: CAIRRGTQETQYF. DNA for the CDR3: TGTGCCATCAGGAGAGGGACACAAGAGACCCAGTACTTC.

This clonotype is deemed medium-sized (0.01 to 0.1%). This chain joins TRBV6-4 and TRBJ2-1, with D maybe TRBD2 (6 bases). Germline V gives CDR1 MRHNA, CDR2 SNTAGT. CDR3 length: 13 residues. Trimming left V 4 bases short and J 7 bases short, with 11 bases between. The CDR3 DNA follows: TGTGCCAGCAGTGCGGGAGAAAGAAATGAGCAGTTCTTC. Translation gives CASSAGERNEQFF.

The chain links TRBV19 to TRBJ2-5; 9 nucleotides agree with TRBD1. The J call is uncertain, as TRBJ2-1 better fits the DNA end. The CDR3 loop spans 17 amino acids. Per germline, CDR1 LNHDA and CDR2 SQIVND (reference sequence). The CDR3 protein is CASSPGTRDRAYNEQFF. The CDR3 DNA reads TGTGCCAGTAGTCCGGGGACCCGGGACAGGGCCTACAATGAGCAGTTCTTC.

The chain recombines TRBV11-3 with TRBJ2-4; D is possibly TRBD1 (6 bases). Per germline, CDR1 SGHNT and CDR2 YENEEA. The CDR3 covers 16 residues. Trimming removed 7 bases from V and 0 bases from J, with 16 bases in between. The DNA for the CDR3 is TGTGCCAGCACCCCCGCAGGGGAATTAGCCAAAAACATTCAGTACTTC. This codes for CASTPAGELAKNIQYF.

This clonotype is labeled medium-sized. J is TRBJ1-1 and V is TRBV12-3 or TRBV12-4, with no clear D. The CDR3 consists of 14 residues. V was trimmed by 3 bases and J by 1 base, leaving 9 bases between them. The CDR3 protein is CASSFLEANTEAFF. The CDR3 nucleotides read TGTGCCAGCAGTTTTCTGGAGGCGAACACTGAAGCTTTCTTT.

This clonotype was seen once. The chain couples TRBV27 to TRBJ2-1; TRBD2 might be the D (5 bases). The V gene lost 7 bases and the J gene lost 1 base, with 14 bases spanning the gap. This CDR3 spans 15 amino acids. Per the germline V gene, CDR1 is MNHEY and CDR2 is SMNVEV (reference sequence). The CDR3 spells CASTLSGQSYNEQFF. The CDR3 DNA reads TGTGCCAGCACCCTCAGCGGCCAGTCCTACAATGAGCAGTTCTTC.

By sample fraction, this clonotype is medium-sized. The chain carries TRBV4-1 and TRBJ2-1; D is unresolved. This CDR3 comprises 15 residues. The V end was cut by 0 bases, the J end by 7 bases, with 13 bases between. Germline CDR1 is MGHRA and CDR2 is YSYEKL. The CDR3 protein is CASSQDPPPGNEQFF. CDR3 nucleotide sequence: TGCGCCAGCAGCCAAGATCCTCCCCCCGGTAATGAGCAGTTCTTC.

Relative to its sample, this clonotype is medium-sized. This chain connects TRBV11-3 to TRBJ2-1; D is ambiguous. With the DNA end fitting TRBJ2-7 better, the J assignment may be wrong. The CDR3 extends over 11 amino acids. From germline, CDR1 is SGHNT and CDR2 YENEEA. This chain's CDR3 is CASSRTYEQYF. The CDR3 DNA reads as TGTGCCAGCAGCCGAACCTACGAGCAGTACTTC.

By sample fraction, this clonotype is medium-sized. V usage is TRBV12-3 or TRBV12-4 and J usage is TRBJ1-1; D not resolved. Deletions cut 5 bases from V and 3 bases from J, with 13 bases between. This CDR3 is 14 amino acids long. The CDR3 DNA reads TGTGCCAGCAGTCCCCGAGGAATGGACACTGAAGCTTTCTTT. It is translated as CASSPRGMDTEAFF.

The chain uses TRBV11-3 and TRBJ2-1, with TRBD2 matching over 10 bases. Unmatched junction bases numbered 5, after V lost 4 bases and J lost 2 bases. This CDR3 has 16 residues. Germline loops: CDR1 SGHNT, CDR2 YENEEA. CDR3 sequence reads: CASSSLAGGTYNEQFF. CDR3 DNA sequence: TGTGCCAGCAGCTCTTTAGCGGGAGGAACCTACAATGAGCAGTTCTTC.

This clonotype is classed as medium-sized. The V call is TRBV11-3, the J call TRBJ2-5; 8 bases match TRBD2. The length of the CDR3 is 16 residues. V lost 3 bases and J lost 3; bases outside the gene matches: 9. Germline lookup yields CDR1 SGHNT and CDR2 YENEEA. The CDR3 spells CASSFGDISGKETQYF. The CDR3 DNA reads TGTGCCAGCAGCTTTGGGGATATTAGCGGGAAAGAGACCCAGTACTTC.

The rearrangement joins TRBV6-1 to TRBJ2-5; tentatively, D is TRBD2 (5 bases). The CDR3 extends over 14 amino acids. Per the germline V gene, CDR1 is MNHNS and CDR2 is SASEGT. Trimming took 6 bases from V and 7 from J, leaving 18 bases between them. The CDR3 DNA follows: TGTGCCAGCAGGTCAAGCGCTTCCGGGATGACCCAGTACTTC. Translating it yields CASRSSASGMTQYF.

By share, this clonotype counts as medium-sized. The rearrangement uses TRBV6-4 and TRBJ2-2; TRBD2 agrees at 8 bases. The CDR3 extends over 14 amino acids. J was trimmed by 7 bases and V by 5 bases; bases with no gene match: 6. Germline V gives CDR1 MRHNA, CDR2 SNTAGT. The CDR3 spells CASSREGELGELFF. The CDR3 coding sequence is TGTGCCAGCAGTCGGGAGGGAGAACTCGGGGAGCTGTTTTTT.

This chain links TRBV28 with TRBJ2-5, with D maybe TRBD1 (6 bases). The length of the CDR3 is 14 residues. V was clipped by 3 bases and J by 11 bases, with 19 bases between them. CDR1 is MDHEN and CDR2 is SYDVKM in the germline V gene. This chain's CDR3 is CASSFFHAQGSQYF. For the CDR3, the DNA is TGTGCCAGCAGTTTCTTCCATGCTCAGGGGAGTCAGTACTTC.

This clonotype is labeled large (0.1 to 1%). This rearrangement joins TRBV6-1 to TRBJ2-1, with D perhaps assigned TRBD1 or TRBD2 (5 bases each). The V end lost 5 bases, the J end lost 13 bases, and 21 bases lay between the germline ends. CDR1 is MNHNS, CDR2 SASEGT, per germline. CDR3 length: 14 residues. The CDR3 loop is CASSRDPDQETQFF. The CDR3 nucleotides are TGTGCCAGCAGTCGGGACCCTGACCAAGAGACCCAGTTCTTC.